These 23 T cell receptor beta chains were all obtained from the same sample, sequenced in a study of cytomegalovirus exposure and HLA in healthy donors. Use of 60 Vbeta and 13 Jbeta primers characterized the PCR. The table came from immunoSEQ multiplex PCR; TCRdb's copy has only in-frame clones and leaves some out. The sample totals around 150,000 clones. The specimen was PBMCs. These receptors were taken from a man aged 40-49 years in good health and CMV-seronegative.

The chain uses TRBV19 and TRBJ1-6; the match to TRBD1 covers 10 bases. V was pared by 5 bases and J by 7 bases, with 2 bases of the junction left unmatched. The CDR3 covers 14 residues. Germline-derived CDR1 and CDR2 are LNHDA and SQIVND (reference sequence). CDR3 amino acids: CASSGQGGNSPLHF. The CDR3 nucleotides are TGTGCCAGTAGTGGACAGGGGGGGAATTCACCCCTCCACTTT.

Comments on this clone: Germline is not matched at one junction end, which may reflect a read error. This chain connects TRBV7-3 to TRBJ1-2; 7 nucleotides agree with TRBD1. The germline gives CDR1 SGHTA, CDR2 FQGTGA. This CDR3 contains 15 residues. Here the CDR3 DNA reads TGTGCCAGCAGCCTAACAGCCGACAGGGCGTATGGCTACACCTTC. Translation gives CASSLTADRAYGYTF.

This sequence joins TRBV11-2 and TRBJ2-4; TRBD1 matches at 7 bases. Germline lookup yields CDR1 SGHAT and CDR2 FQNNGV. This CDR3 spans 16 amino acids. Trimming removed 3 bases from V and 2 bases from J; junction bases left unmatched: 7. CDR3 loop: CASSLASTGTKNIQYF. The CDR3 DNA reads as TGTGCCAGCAGCTTGGCCTCGACAGGGACCAAAAACATTCAGTACTTC.

The chain couples TRBV5-6 to TRBJ2-7; 7 nucleotides match TRBD1. The CDR3 loop spans 16 amino acids. Trimming at V came to 4 bases and at J to 4 bases, leaving 14 bases not matched to a gene. In germline, CDR1 is SGHDT, CDR2 YYEEEE. This CDR3 reads CASSPTGLWVRYEQYF. CDR3 in DNA: TGTGCCAGCAGCCCGACAGGGTTGTGGGTACGTTACGAGCAGTACTTC.

This chain joins TRBV9 and TRBJ2-5; 9 nucleotides agree with TRBD2. V shed 2 bases and J 5 bases; nucleotides not matched to a gene: 10. The V gene's germline CDR1 is SGDLS and CDR2 YYNGEE. The CDR3 totals 16 residues. The CDR3 region is CASSVAAGGPQETQYF. Here the CDR3 DNA reads TGTGCCAGCAGCGTTGCGGCGGGGGGGCCGCAGGAGACCCAGTACTTC.

CDR3 in DNA: TGTGCCAGCTCCCGGCGGAGGGGGCTACTTATTTCGAACACCGGGGAGCTGTTTTTT. Protein sequence: CASSRRRGLLISNTGELFF. The chain carries TRBV7-9 and TRBJ2-2, with a tentative D call TRBD1 (7 bases). The germline V and J ends were trimmed by 8 bases and 0 bases, with 25 bases remaining between them. Germline CDR1 is SEHNR and CDR2 is FQNEAQ (reference sequence). This CDR3 has 19 residues. Combining the CDR3 with reference TRBV7-9 and TRBJ2-2 gives the whole variable domain DTGVSQNPRHKITKRGQNVTFRCDPISEHNRLYWYRQTLGQGPEFLTYFQNEAQLEKSRLLSDRFSAERPKGSFSTLEIQRTEQGDSAMYLCASSRRRGLLISNTGELFFGEGSRLTVL.

The V and J genes are TRBV6-1 and TRBJ2-1; 7 positions match TRBD1. This CDR3 has 16 amino acids. Germline V gives CDR1 MNHNS, CDR2 SASEGT. The J segment lost 7 bases and the V segment lost 3 bases, leaving 12 bases of the junction unmatched. The CDR3: CASSDFDRAERNEQFF. Here the CDR3 DNA reads TGTGCCAGCAGTGATTTTGACAGGGCCGAGAGGAATGAGCAGTTCTTC.

This chain joins TRBV18 and TRBJ2-5; D call uncertain. Looked up from germline, CDR1 is KGHSH and CDR2 is LQKENI. The CDR3 contains 10 residues. Deletions cut 6 bases from V and 5 bases from J, with 4 bases between. The CDR3 sequence is CASSGETQYF. The CDR3 DNA reads as TGTGCCAGCTCCGGGGAGACCCAGTACTTC.

The chain is built from TRBV19 and TRBJ1-1; unclear D gene. The germline V gene encodes CDR1 LNHDA and CDR2 SQIVND (reference sequence). CDR3 length: 14 residues. Between the trimmed V and J ends, which lost 7 bases and 0 bases, there was a span of 12 bases. DNA of the CDR3: TGTGCCAGTATTCCAAGCGTCATGAACACTGAAGCTTTCTTT. Encoded protein: CASIPSVMNTEAFF.

V and J are TRBV7-8 and TRBJ1-1, with 9 bases aligning to TRBD1. With 3 bases clipped from V and 4 bases from J, the junction kept 9 bases outside the gene matches. CDR1 SGHVS and CDR2 FQNEAQ come from the germline V gene. The CDR3 has 16 amino acids. The CDR3 nucleotides read TGTGCCAGCAGCTTTGCTACGACAGGGGGAGCCACTGAAGCTTTCTTT. Translated, it gives CASSFATTGGATEAFF.

This sequence joins TRBV5-6 and TRBJ2-7; TRBD1 agrees at 7 bases. After removal of 2 bases from V and 0 bases from J, the junction contained 8 bases not matched to a gene. Germline CDR1 SGHDT, CDR2 YYEEEE. The CDR3 length is 16 residues. The CDR3 here is CASSFPGQRSSYEQYF. CDR3 DNA sequence: TGTGCCAGCAGCTTTCCGGGACAGCGGAGCTCCTACGAGCAGTACTTC. Supplemented by reference TRBV5-6 and TRBJ2-7, the full variable domain reads DAGVTQSPTHLIKTRGQQVTLRCSPKSGHDTVSWYQQALGQGPQFIFQYYEEEERQRGNFPDRFSGHQFPNYSSELNVNALLLGDSALYLCASSFPGQRSSYEQYFGPGTRLTVT.

The V and J genes are TRBV5-1 and TRBJ1-2; D might be TRBD1 (6 bases). CDR3 length: 14 amino acids. CDR1 SGHRS and CDR2 YFSETQ come from the germline V gene. Between the trimmed V and J ends, which lost 4 bases and 2 bases, there was a span of 12 bases. The CDR3 bases are TGCGCCAGCAGCCCCCTCCAGGGGAACTATGGCTACACCTTC. Residues: CASSPLQGNYGYTF.

The rearrangement uses TRBV10-3 and TRBJ2-7; no definite D call. This CDR3 is 15 amino acids long. V was pared by 6 bases and J by 0 bases, with 15 bases between. In germline, CDR1 is ENHRY, CDR2 SYGVKD. CDR3 coding DNA: TGTGCCATCAGCCCCGGTGCGGCGAGCTCCTACGAGCAGTACTTC. This sequence encodes CAISPGAASSYEQYF.

V and J are TRBV18 and TRBJ2-7; TRBD2 might be the D (6 bases). Trimming stripped 2 bases from V and 0 bases from J, with 11 bases between. Germline assignment: CDR1 KGHSH and CDR2 LQKENI. The CDR3 covers 15 residues. The CDR3 sequence: CASSPGGPNSYEQYF. As DNA, the CDR3 is TGTGCCAGCTCACCAGGAGGGCCCAACTCCTACGAGCAGTACTTC.

The chain is built from TRBV6-5 and TRBJ1-5, with 9 bases fitting TRBD1. This CDR3 contains 15 residues. J lost 6 bases, V lost 6 bases, and 9 bases had no gene match. Germline lookup yields CDR1 MNHEY and CDR2 SVGAGI. The CDR3 loop reads CASSTTGGAGQPQHF. CDR3 bases: TGTGCCAGCAGCACAACAGGGGGCGCGGGTCAGCCCCAGCATTTT.

This sequence joins TRBV18 and TRBJ1-3, with TRBD1 matching 7 bases. This CDR3 is built from 13 residues. The V segment lost 8 bases and the J segment 2 bases; nucleotides outside the gene matches: 3. Germline CDR1 is KGHSH and CDR2 is LQKENI. The CDR3 DNA reads as TGTGCCAGCAACACAGGGGCTGGAAACACCATATATTTT. Its protein product is CASNTGAGNTIYF.

The V gene is TRBV6-5, the J gene TRBJ1-1; D call uncertain. The CDR3 length is 12 residues. Looked up from germline, CDR1 is MNHEY and CDR2 is SVGAGI. Trimming removed 1 base from V and 7 bases from J, with 7 bases in between. CDR3 sequence (DNA): TGTGCCAGCAGTTACTTCTCGGGTGAAGCTTTCTTT. Translation: CASSYFSGEAFF.

V is TRBV7-6 and J is TRBJ2-1; D is perhaps TRBD1 (6 bases). V lost 1 base and J lost 12, with 10 bases in between. The CDR3 length is 12 residues. Per the germline V gene, CDR1 is SGHVS and CDR2 is FNYEAQ. The CDR3 region is CASSLEGGWQFF. The CDR3 region has the DNA TGTGCCAGCAGCTTAGAAGGGGGTTGGCAGTTCTTC. Using reference TRBV7-6 and TRBJ2-1 for the parts outside the CDR3, the full variable domain is GAGVSQSPRYKVTKRGQDVALRCDPISGHVSLYWYRQALGQGPEFLTYFNYEAQQDKSGLPNDRFSAERPEGSISTLTIQRTEQRDSAMYRCASSLEGGWQFFGPGTRLTVL.

V usage is TRBV5-8 and J usage is TRBJ1-3, with D possibly matching TRBD1 (6 bases). Germline lookup yields CDR1 SGHTS and CDR2 YDEGEE. Trimming cost V 4 bases and J 0 bases, with 11 bases left between them. The CDR3 is 15 residues long. CDR3 DNA: TGTGCCAGCAGCGCCGGACAGTACTCTGGAAACACCATATATTTT. Translating gives CASSAGQYSGNTIYF.

The rearrangement links TRBV7-9 to TRBJ1-4, with 9 bases matching TRBD1. Germline V gene data show CDR1 as SEHNR and CDR2 as FQNEAQ (reference sequence). With V trimmed by 5 bases and J by 11 bases, 6 bases remained unmatched. This CDR3 comprises 13 residues. The CDR3 DNA reads TGTGCCAGCAGCAAAGGACAGGGGCAGAAACTGTTTTTT. Protein sequence: CASSKGQGQKLFF.

The chain employs TRBV7-2 and TRBJ2-3; D call uncertain. CDR3 length: 11 residues. Germline CDR1 is SGHTA and CDR2 is FQGNSA. V lost 5 bases to trimming and J lost 8 bases, with 8 bases between them. DNA of the CDR3: TGTGCCAGCAGCCCCCCGGGTACGCAGTATTTT. Residues: CASSPPGTQYF.

The chain employs TRBV7-9 and TRBJ1-5; 10 positions agree with TRBD1. Trimming removed 1 base from V and 13 bases from J; junction bases left unmatched: 19. Germline CDR1 is SEHNR and CDR2 is FQNEAQ (reference sequence). This CDR3 is 18 amino acids long. The CDR3 reads CASSLGDRGRGFDKSQHF. The CDR3 region has the DNA TGTGCCAGCAGCTTAGGGGACAGGGGAAGGGGTTTCGATAAGTCTCAGCATTTT.

J is TRBJ2-3 and V is TRBV2; 8 positions agree with TRBD1. Trimming took 4 bases from V and 3 from J; bases not matched to a gene: 6. The germline V gene has CDR1 SNHLY and CDR2 FYNNEI. The CDR3 spans 15 residues. The DNA of the CDR3 is TGTGCCAGCAGTGCTGACAGGGGATGGACAGATACGCAGTATTTT. Its protein product is CASSADRGWTDTQYF.